Listed below are T cell receptor beta chains from one sample, sequenced in a study of patients and donors after allogeneic stem cell transplantation. TCRdb ran MiXCR on the RT-PCR reads and lists one entry per CDR3 protein. The repertoire includes roughly 190,000 distinct CDR3 sequences, around 41% of them detected once, and approximately 32% sits in the top ten. Sequenced: blood, either unsorted or a sorted T cell fraction (not recorded which). These receptors were collected from a human donor who was either an allogeneic HSCT recipient or a stem cell or donor lymphocyte infusion donor (not recorded which). It is not recorded whose cells these are; they may come from a transplant donor. Both conserved end residues are part of each CDR3. A D gene is named only where the DNA matches it firmly. Only some rows state a clone size, as once, few, many or a class for expanded clones.

clone_size j_call d_call v_call cdr3_aa cdr3_nt
- TRBJ1-5 - TRBV28 CATTRQGNQPQHF TGTGCCACCACTCGACAGGGCAATCAGCCCCAGCATTTT
few TRBJ2-7 TRBD2 TRBV27 CASSLASGSYEQYF TGTGCCAGCAGTTTAGCTAGCGGTTCCTACGAGCAGTACTTC
few TRBJ2-1 - TRBV11-2 CASSLDELARGNEQFF TGTGCCAGCAGCTTAGATGAGTTAGCTAGAGGAAATGAGCAGTTCTTC
few TRBJ1-1 - TRBV2 CASSAVGVLAGTEAFF TGTGCCAGCAGTGCAGTGGGGGTTCTAGCGGGCACTGAAGCTTTCTTT
- TRBJ1-1 TRBD1 TRBV5-5 CASSLAPRGAEAFF TGTGCCAGCAGCTTGGCCCCCAGGGGGGCTGAAGCTTTCTTT
- TRBJ2-1 TRBD2 TRBV12-3/TRBV12-4 CASISSGGNEQFF TGTGCCAGCATCTCCAGCGGGGGCAATGAGCAGTTCTTC
- TRBJ2-7 TRBD2 TRBV5-1 CASSFSGRSSYEQYF TGCGCCAGCAGCTTTAGCGGGAGGAGCTCCTACGAGCAGTACTTC
- TRBJ2-1 TRBD2 TRBV9 CASSVVAGVDHEQFF TGTGCCAGCAGCGTAGTGGCGGGAGTAGACCATGAGCAGTTCTTC
- TRBJ2-1 - TRBV7-9 CASSPRSEEQFF TGTGCCAGCAGCCCCCGGTCAGAAGAGCAGTTCTTC
- TRBJ2-1 - TRBV28 CASNLLSGEQFF TGTGCCAGCAACCTCTTGTCGGGTGAGCAGTTCTTC
- TRBJ1-5 - TRBV29-1 CSALDSPGQPQHF TGCAGCGCTCTAGACAGTCCTGGTCAGCCCCAGCATTTT
- TRBJ1-1 TRBD1 TRBV24-1 CATSVQGGSTEAFF TGTGCCACCAGTGTTCAGGGGGGTTCCACTGAAGCTTTCTTT
- TRBJ2-7 - TRBV27 CASSLTVGSYEQYF TGTGCCAGCAGCCTTACGGTAGGGTCCTACGAGCAGTACTTC
many TRBJ1-4 - TRBV12-3/TRBV12-4 CASSFGWEKLFF TGTGCCAGCAGTTTCGGGTGGGAAAAACTGTTTTTT
- TRBJ2-7 - TRBV6-5 CASSPATSGVLFSYEQYF TGTGCCAGCAGTCCCGCGACTAGTGGGGTCCTATTCTCCTACGAGCAGTACTTC
- TRBJ1-1 - TRBV20-1 CSAGGGDHFTEAFF TGCAGTGCTGGTGGGGGGGATCACTTCACTGAAGCTTTCTTT